Listed below are T cell receptor beta chains from one sample, sequenced in a study of a mutant IDH1 vaccine in newly diagnosed glioma. TCRdb's table, derived via immunoSEQ multiplex PCR, lists solely in-frame clones and lacks some. The data hold about 67,000 clones, with around four fifths observed a single time. Material: peripheral blood mononuclear cells (PBMCs), obtained from a glioma patient treated with radiotherapy, temozolomide or both. The receptors shown here come from a woman aged 18-29 years with glioma. Some clones in this sample may be carry-over from other donors' samples. Both conserved end residues are part of each CDR3. Each record gives: CDR3 DNA, CDR3 protein, clone size, J gene, D gene, V gene. A D gene is named only where the DNA matches it firmly. Clone size is not always given. Where it is, it says once, few, many or a class for expanded clones.

DNA: TGTGCCAGCACTAAATCTGGGGCCAACGTCCTGACTTTC
CDR3: CASTKSGANVLTF
size: -
J: TRBJ2-6
D: -
V: TRBV5-4

DNA: TGTGCCAGCAGCCAAAGGACATCCCCTTCTGAATACTATGGCTACACCTTC
CDR3: CASSQRTSPSEYYGYTF
size: -
J: TRBJ1-2
D: -
V: TRBV7-2

DNA: TGCGCCAGCAGCCCCGTTTCGGGGACAGGGTCAAGGTTCTATGAGCAGTTCTTC
CDR3: CASSPVSGTGSRFYEQFF
size: once
J: TRBJ2-1
D: TRBD1
V: TRBV4-1

DNA: TGTGCCAGCAGCTTGGGGACAGCTTTAGCTGAAGCTTTCTTT
CDR3: CASSLGTALAEAFF
size: -
J: TRBJ1-1
D: -
V: TRBV5-6

DNA: TGTGCCAGCAGTGCCCCGGGACAGGGTACCTACGAGCAGTACTTC
CDR3: CASSAPGQGTYEQYF
size: -
J: TRBJ2-7
D: TRBD1
V: TRBV25-1

DNA: TGCGCCAGCAGCTACGGTGCGGGTCAGCCCCAGCATTTT
CDR3: CASSYGAGQPQHF
size: -
J: TRBJ1-5
D: -
V: TRBV5-1

DNA: TGCGCCAGCAGCTTGGTGGGGAGGCAGACCCAGTACTTC
CDR3: CASSLVGRQTQYF
size: -
J: TRBJ2-5
D: -
V: TRBV5-1

DNA: TGTGCCAGCAGAACAGCCTTCAACACCGGGGAGCTGTTTTTT
CDR3: CASRTAFNTGELFF
size: -
J: TRBJ2-2
D: -
V: TRBV6-4

DNA: TGTGCCAGTAGTATGTGGGACAGGGAGAACACTGAAGCTTTCTTT
CDR3: CASSMWDRENTEAFF
size: -
J: TRBJ1-1
D: TRBD1
V: TRBV19

DNA: TGTGCCAGCAGTGGTACTCTGAACACTGAAGCTTTCTTT
CDR3: CASSGTLNTEAFF
size: -
J: TRBJ1-1
D: -
V: TRBV13

DNA: TGCGCCAGCAGCCATCCCGGAATAGTTCCCCTTTATGGCTACACCTTC
CDR3: CASSHPGIVPLYGYTF
size: -
J: TRBJ1-2
D: -
V: TRBV4-3

DNA: TGTGCCAGCAGCTTGCGGACTGAAGCTTTCTTT
CDR3: CASSLRTEAFF
size: -
J: TRBJ1-1
D: -
V: TRBV5-6

DNA: TGTGCCAGCAGTGCCGAATTGGGGGGTAACACTGAAGCTTTCTTT
CDR3: CASSAELGGNTEAFF
size: few
J: TRBJ1-1
D: -
V: TRBV6-6

DNA: TGTGCCATCAGTGAGAACAGGGATGGCCACACCATATATTTT
CDR3: CAISENRDGHTIYF
size: -
J: TRBJ1-3
D: -
V: TRBV10-3

DNA: TGTGCCAGCAGCCCGGACGATTTCTTT
CDR3: CASSPDDFF
size: few
J: TRBJ1-1
D: -
V: TRBV7-9

DNA: TGCGCCAGCAGCCAAGACGAACTGGAGAACACTGAAGCTTTCTTT
CDR3: CASSQDELENTEAFF
size: -
J: TRBJ1-1
D: -
V: TRBV4-3

DNA: TGTGCCAGCAGCTTAGAAGGCAGGGGTGAAGCTTTCTTT
CDR3: CASSLEGRGEAFF
size: -
J: TRBJ1-1
D: -
V: TRBV7-2

DNA: TGTGCCAGCAGTGACGCAGGGGGCTATGGCTACACCTTC
CDR3: CASSDAGGYGYTF
size: -
J: TRBJ1-2
D: TRBD1
V: TRBV6-1

DNA: TGTGCCATCAGTGAGATGGCAGGGTATGGCTACACCTTC
CDR3: CAISEMAGYGYTF
size: -
J: TRBJ1-2
D: -
V: TRBV10-3

DNA: TGTGCCAGCAGCGCGCAGGTGGTGGGTGAAGCTTTCTTT
CDR3: CASSAQVVGEAFF
size: once
J: TRBJ1-1
D: -
V: TRBV5-4

DNA: TGTGCCAGCAGCTCCATAAAGGGGAATGAAAAACTGTTTTTT
CDR3: CASSSIKGNEKLFF
size: once
J: TRBJ1-4
D: -
V: TRBV7-9

DNA: TGTGCCAGCAGCGTAGCCCCGCAAAACGAGCAGTACTTC
CDR3: CASSVAPQNEQYF
size: -
J: TRBJ2-7
D: -
V: TRBV9

DNA: TGTGCCTGGAGACTAGGACTGGGCAATCAGCCCCAGCATTTT
CDR3: CAWRLGLGNQPQHF
size: -
J: TRBJ1-5
D: -
V: TRBV30